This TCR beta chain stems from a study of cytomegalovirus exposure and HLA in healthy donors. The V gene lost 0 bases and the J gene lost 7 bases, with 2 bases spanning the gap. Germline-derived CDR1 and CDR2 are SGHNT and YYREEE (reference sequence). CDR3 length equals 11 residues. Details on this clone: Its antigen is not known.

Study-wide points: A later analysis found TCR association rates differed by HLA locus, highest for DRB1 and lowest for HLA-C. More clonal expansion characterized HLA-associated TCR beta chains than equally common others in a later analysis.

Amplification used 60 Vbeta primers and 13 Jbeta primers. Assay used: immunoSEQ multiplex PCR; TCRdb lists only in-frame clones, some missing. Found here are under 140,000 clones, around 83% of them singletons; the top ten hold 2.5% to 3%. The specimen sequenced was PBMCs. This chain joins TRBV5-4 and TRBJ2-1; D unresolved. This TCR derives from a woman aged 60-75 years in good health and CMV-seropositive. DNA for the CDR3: TGTGCCAGCAGCTTGGCGAATGAGCAGTTCTTC. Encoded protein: CASSLANEQFF.